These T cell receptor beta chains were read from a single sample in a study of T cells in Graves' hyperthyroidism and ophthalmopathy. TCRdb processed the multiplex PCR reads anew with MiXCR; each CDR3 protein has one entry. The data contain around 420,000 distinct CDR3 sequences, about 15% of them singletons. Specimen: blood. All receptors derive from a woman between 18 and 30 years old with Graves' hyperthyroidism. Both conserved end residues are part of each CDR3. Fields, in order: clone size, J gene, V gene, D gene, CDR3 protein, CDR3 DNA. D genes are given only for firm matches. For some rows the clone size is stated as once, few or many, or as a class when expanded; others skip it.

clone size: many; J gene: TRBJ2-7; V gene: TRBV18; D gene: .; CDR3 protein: CASSPRQETSYEQYF; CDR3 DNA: TGTGCCAGCTCACCTCGGCAGGAGACGTCCTACGAGCAGTACTTC
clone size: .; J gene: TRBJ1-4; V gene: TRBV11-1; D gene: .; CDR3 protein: CASSTGANEKLFF; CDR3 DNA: TGTGCCAGCAGCACCGGGGCTAATGAAAAACTGTTTTTT
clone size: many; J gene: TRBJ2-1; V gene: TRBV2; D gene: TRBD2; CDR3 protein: CASRIAGYDNEQFF; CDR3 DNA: TGTGCCAGCAGAATAGCGGGGTACGACAATGAGCAGTTCTTC
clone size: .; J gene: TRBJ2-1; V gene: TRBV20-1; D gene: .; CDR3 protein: CSARDATSWSEQFF; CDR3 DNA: TGCAGTGCTAGAGATGCTACTAGCTGGAGTGAGCAGTTCTTC
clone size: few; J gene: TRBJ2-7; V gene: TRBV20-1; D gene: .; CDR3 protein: CSARWGSSSYEQYF; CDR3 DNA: TGCAGTGCTAGGTGGGGCAGCAGCTCCTACGAGCAGTACTTC
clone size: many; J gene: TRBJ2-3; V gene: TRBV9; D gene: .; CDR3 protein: CASSVSWLSNTDTQYF; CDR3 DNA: TGTGCCAGCAGCGTATCGTGGCTTTCAAACACAGATACGCAGTATTTT
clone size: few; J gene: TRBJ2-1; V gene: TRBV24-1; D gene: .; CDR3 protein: CATSEEGHKSSYNEQFF; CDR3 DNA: TGTGCCACCAGTGAAGAGGGACATAAGAGCTCCTACAATGAGCAGTTCTTC
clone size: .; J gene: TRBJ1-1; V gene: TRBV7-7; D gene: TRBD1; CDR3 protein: CASSSRGTGMNTEAFF; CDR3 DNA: TGTGCTAGCAGCTCGCGCGGGACAGGAATGAACACTGAAGCTTTCTTT
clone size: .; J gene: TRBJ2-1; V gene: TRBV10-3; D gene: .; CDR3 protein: CAIGAGVYNEQFF; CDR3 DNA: TGTGCCATCGGGGCAGGGGTGTACAATGAGCAGTTCTTC
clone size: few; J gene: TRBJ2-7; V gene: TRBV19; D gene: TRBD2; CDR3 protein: CASSIWTSGGHSSYEQYF; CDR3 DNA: TGTGCCAGTAGTATCTGGACTAGCGGGGGCCACAGCTCCTACGAGCAGTACTTC
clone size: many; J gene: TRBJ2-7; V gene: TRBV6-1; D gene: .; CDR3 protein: CASTQAYEQYF; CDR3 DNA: TGTGCCAGCACTCAGGCCTACGAGCAGTACTTC
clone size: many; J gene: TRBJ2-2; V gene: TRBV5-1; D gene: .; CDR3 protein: CASSVMNGELFF; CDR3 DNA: TGCGCCAGCAGCGTGATGAATGGGGAGCTGTTTTTT
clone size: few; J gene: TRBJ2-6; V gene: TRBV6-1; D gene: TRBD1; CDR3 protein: CASSEQGAGANVLTF; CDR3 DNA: TGTGCCAGCAGTGAACAGGGGGCTGGGGCCAACGTCCTGACTTTC
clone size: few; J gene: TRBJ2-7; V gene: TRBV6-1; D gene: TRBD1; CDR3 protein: CASRYTGGGNEQYF; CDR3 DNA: TGTGCCAGCAGATACACAGGGGGCGGTAACGAGCAGTACTTC
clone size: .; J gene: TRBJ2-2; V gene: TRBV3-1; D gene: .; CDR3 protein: CASSNGPRGLFF; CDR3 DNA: TGTGCCAGCAGCAATGGGCCAAGGGGACTGTTTTTT
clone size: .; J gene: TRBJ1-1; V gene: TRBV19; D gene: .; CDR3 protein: CASSIGLTGKTEAFF; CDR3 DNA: TGTGCCAGTAGTATCGGATTAACGGGTAAGACTGAAGCTTTCTTT
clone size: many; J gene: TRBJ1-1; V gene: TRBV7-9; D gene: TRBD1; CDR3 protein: CAIEGQLEAFF; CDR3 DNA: TGTGCCATTGAGGGACAGCTTGAAGCTTTCTTT
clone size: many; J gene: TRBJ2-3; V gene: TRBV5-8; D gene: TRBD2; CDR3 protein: CASSRVGSSGSTDTQYF; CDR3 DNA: TGTGCCAGCAGCCGGGTGGGTTCTAGCGGGAGCACAGATACGCAGTATTTT
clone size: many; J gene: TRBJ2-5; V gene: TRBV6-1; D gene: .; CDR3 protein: CASSSPLYLRGETQYF; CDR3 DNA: TGTGCCAGCAGCTCCCCTCTGTACTTACGAGGGGAGACCCAGTACTTC
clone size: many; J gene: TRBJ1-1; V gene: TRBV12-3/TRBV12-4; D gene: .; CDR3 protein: CASSLATRITEAFF; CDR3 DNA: TGTGCCAGCAGTTTAGCGACGAGAATAACTGAAGCTTTCTTT
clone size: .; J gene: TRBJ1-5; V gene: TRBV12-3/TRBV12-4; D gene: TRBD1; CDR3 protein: CASSLARAGTGFNQPQHF; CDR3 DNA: TGTGCCAGCAGTTTAGCGCGGGCCGGGACAGGCTTCAATCAGCCCCAGCATTTT
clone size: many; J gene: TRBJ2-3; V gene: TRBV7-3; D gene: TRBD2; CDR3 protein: CASSLGPSGRLADTQYF; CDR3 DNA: TGTGCCAGCAGCTTAGGACCTAGCGGGAGATTGGCAGATACGCAGTATTTT
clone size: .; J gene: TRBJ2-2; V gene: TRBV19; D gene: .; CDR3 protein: CASSIGQITGELFF; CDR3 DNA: TGTGCCAGTAGTATAGGTCAAATTACCGGGGAGCTGTTTTTT
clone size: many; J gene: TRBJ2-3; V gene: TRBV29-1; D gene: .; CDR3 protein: CSVCSGSTDTQYF; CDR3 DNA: TGCAGCGTCTGTAGCGGTAGCACAGATACGCAGTATTTT
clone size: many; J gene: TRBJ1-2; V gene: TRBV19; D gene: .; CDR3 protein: CASSLRAVHYGYTF; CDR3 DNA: TGTGCCAGTAGCCTTCGGGCAGTCCACTATGGCTACACCTTC